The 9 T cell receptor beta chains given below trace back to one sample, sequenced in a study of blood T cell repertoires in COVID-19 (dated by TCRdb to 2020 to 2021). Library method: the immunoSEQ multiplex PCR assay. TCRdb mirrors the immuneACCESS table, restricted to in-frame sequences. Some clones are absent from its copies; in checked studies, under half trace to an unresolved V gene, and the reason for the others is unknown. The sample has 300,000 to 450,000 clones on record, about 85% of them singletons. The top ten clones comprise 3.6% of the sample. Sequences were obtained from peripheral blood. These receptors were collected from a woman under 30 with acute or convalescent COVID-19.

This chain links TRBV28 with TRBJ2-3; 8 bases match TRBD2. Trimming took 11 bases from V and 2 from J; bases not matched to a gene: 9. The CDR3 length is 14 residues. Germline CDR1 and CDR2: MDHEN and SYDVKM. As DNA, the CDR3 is TGTGCCGCTACTAGCGGCTCCTCCACAGATACGCAGTATTTT. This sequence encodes CAATSGSSTDTQYF.

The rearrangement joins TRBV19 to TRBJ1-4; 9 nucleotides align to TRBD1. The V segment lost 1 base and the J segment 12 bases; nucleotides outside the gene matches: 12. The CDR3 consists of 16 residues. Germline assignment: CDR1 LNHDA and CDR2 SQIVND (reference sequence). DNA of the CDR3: TGTGCCAGTAGTATAGTATATGCCGGGACAGGGATAGAACTGTTTTTT. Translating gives CASSIVYAGTGIELFF.

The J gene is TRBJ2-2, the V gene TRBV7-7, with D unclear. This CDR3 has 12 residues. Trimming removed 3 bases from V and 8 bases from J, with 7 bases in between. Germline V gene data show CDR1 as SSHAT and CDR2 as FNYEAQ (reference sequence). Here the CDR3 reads CASSFGAGELFF. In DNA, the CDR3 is TGTGCCAGCAGCTTTGGAGCTGGGGAGCTGTTTTTT.

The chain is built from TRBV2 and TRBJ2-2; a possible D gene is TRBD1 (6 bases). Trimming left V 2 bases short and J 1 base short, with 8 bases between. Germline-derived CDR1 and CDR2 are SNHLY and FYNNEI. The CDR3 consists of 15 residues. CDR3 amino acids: CASSEQGRNTGELFF. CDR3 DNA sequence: TGTGCCAGCAGTGAACAGGGGAGGAACACCGGGGAGCTGTTTTTT.

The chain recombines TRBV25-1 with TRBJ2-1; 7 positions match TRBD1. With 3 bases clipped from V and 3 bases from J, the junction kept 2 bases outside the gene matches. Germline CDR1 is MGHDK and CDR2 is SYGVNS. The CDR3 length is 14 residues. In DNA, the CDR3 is TGTGCCAGCAGTGACAGGGGGTTCTACAATGAGCAGTTCTTC. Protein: CASSDRGFYNEQFF.

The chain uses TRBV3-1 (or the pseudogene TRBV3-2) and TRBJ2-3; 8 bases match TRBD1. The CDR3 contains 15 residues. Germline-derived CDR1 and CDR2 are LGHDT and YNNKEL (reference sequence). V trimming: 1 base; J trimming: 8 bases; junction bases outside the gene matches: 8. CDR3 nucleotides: TGTGCCAGCAGCCAAGTGTGGCAGGGGGCGAGTACGCAGTATTTT. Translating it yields CASSQVWQGASTQYF.

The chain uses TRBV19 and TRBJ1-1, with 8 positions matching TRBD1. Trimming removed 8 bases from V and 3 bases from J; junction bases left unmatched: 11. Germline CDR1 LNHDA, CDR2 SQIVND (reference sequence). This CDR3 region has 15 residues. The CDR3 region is CASESAGGSDTEAFF. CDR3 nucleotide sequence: TGTGCCAGTGAATCGGCAGGGGGCTCGGACACTGAAGCTTTCTTT.

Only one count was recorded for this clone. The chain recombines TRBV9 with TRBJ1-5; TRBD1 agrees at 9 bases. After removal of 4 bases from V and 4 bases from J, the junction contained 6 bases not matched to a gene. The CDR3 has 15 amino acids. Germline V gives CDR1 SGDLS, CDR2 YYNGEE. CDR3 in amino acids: CASSFGGQGNQPQHF. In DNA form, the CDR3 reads TGTGCCAGCAGCTTTGGGGGACAGGGTAATCAGCCCCAGCATTTT.

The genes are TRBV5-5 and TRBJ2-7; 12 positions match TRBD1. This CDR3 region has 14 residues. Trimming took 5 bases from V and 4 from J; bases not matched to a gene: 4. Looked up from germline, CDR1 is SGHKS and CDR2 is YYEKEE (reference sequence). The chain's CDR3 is CASSWGQGAYEQYF. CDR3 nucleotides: TGTGCCAGCAGTTGGGGACAGGGGGCTTACGAGCAGTACTTC.